One sample yielded the 3 T cell receptor beta chains listed below, sequenced in a study of T cell responses to AZD1222 COVID-19 vaccine (dated by TCRdb to about 2021). Library preparation was by the immunoSEQ multiplex PCR assay. The clones in this table, taken by TCRdb from immuneACCESS, are in-frame only. Not every clone is retained; where verified, under half of the shortfall comes from an unresolved V gene, and the cause of the rest is unknown. This sample lists 45,000 to 55,000 clones; around 86% were detected once. Around 6.5% of the sample is taken by the ten largest. The time point tag for this specimen amounts to: about 28 days (+/-7) after the second vaccine dose. The sample was peripheral blood, taken 28 days after the second AZD1222 dose. The receptor source for this set is an adult who received the AZD1222 COVID-19 vaccine.

The chain couples TRBV7-9 to TRBJ2-5; 10 bases match TRBD2. V lost 3 bases, J lost 4 bases, and 2 bases stayed unmatched. CDR3 size: 14 residues. CDR1 is SEHNR and CDR2 is FQNEAQ in the germline V gene (reference sequence). For the CDR3, the DNA is TGTGCCAGCAGCTTCAGCGGGAGGGGAGAGACCCAGTACTTC. It encodes CASSFSGRGETQYF. The whole variable domain, remainder taken from reference TRBV7-9 and TRBJ2-5, is DTGVSQNPRHKITKRGQNVTFRCDPISEHNRLYWYRQTLGQGPEFLTYFQNEAQLEKSRLLSDRFSAERPKGSFSTLEIQRTEQGDSAMYLCASSFSGRGETQYFGPGTRLLVL.

The DNA for the CDR3 is TGTGCCAGCAGCTTAGGGGACGAGCAGTACTTC. This gives the protein CASSLGDEQYF. V and J are TRBV7-8 and TRBJ2-7; D is uncertain. The V gene's germline CDR1 is SGHVS and CDR2 FQNEAQ. V was cut by 1 base and J by 5 bases, with 3 bases left in between. The CDR3 runs to 11 residues.

V usage is TRBV5-6 and J usage is TRBJ1-1; D is perhaps TRBD1 (6 bases). This CDR3 region has 14 residues. Trimming pared 0 bases from V and 5 bases from J, leaving 11 bases between. From germline, CDR1 is SGHDT and CDR2 YYEEEE. The CDR3 sequence: CASSLGAGVTEAFF. The CDR3 DNA follows: TGTGCCAGCAGCTTGGGGGCAGGGGTGACTGAAGCTTTCTTT.